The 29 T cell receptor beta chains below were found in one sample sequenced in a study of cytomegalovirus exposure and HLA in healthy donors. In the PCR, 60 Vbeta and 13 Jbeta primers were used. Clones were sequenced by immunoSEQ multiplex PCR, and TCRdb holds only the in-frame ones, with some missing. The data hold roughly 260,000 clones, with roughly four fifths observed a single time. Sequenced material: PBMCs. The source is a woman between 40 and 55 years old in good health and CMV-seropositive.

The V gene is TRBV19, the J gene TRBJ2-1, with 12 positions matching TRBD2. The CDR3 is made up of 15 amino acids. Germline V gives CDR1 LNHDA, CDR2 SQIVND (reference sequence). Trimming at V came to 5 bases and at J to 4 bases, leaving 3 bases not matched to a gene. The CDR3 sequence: CASSVGLAGYNEQFF. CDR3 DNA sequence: TGTGCCAGTAGTGTAGGACTAGCGGGGTACAATGAGCAGTTCTTC.

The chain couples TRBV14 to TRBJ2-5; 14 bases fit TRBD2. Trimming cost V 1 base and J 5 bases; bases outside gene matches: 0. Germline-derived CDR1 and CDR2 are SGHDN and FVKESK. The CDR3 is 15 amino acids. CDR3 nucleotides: TGTGCCAGCAGCCAAGGACTAGCGGGAGGGGAGACCCAGTACTTC. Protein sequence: CASSQGLAGGETQYF.

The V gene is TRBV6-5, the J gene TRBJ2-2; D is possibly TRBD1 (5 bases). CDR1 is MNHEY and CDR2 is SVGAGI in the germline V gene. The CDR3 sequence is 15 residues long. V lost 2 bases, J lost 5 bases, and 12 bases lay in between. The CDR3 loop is CASSYDRSATGELFF. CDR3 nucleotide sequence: TGTGCCAGCAGTTACGACAGATCGGCGACCGGGGAGCTGTTTTTT.

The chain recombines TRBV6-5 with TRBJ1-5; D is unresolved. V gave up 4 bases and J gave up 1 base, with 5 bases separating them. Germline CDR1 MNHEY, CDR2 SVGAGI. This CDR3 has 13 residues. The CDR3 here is CASSWASNQPQHF. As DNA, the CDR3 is TGTGCCAGCAGTTGGGCAAGCAATCAGCCCCAGCATTTT.

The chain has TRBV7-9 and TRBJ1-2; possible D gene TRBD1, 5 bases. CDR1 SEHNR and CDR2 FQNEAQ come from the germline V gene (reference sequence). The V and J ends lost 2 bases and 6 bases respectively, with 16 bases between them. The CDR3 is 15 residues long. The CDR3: CASSLILGTGDGYTF. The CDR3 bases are TGTGCCAGCAGCTTAATCCTCGGGACTGGCGATGGCTACACCTTC.

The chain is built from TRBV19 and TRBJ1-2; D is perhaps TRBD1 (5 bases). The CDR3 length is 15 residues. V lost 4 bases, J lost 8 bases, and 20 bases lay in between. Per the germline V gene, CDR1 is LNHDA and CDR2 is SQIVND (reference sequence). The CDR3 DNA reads TGTGCCAGTAGTACCCGCCAACAGGTCTCTCTCGGCTACACCTTC. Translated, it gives CASSTRQQVSLGYTF.

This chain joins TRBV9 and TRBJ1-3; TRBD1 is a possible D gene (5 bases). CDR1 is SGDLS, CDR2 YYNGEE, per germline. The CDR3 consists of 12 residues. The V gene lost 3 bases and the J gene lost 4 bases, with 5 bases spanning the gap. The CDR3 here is CASSGQGNTIYF. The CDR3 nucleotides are TGTGCCAGCAGCGGACAGGGAAACACCATATATTTT. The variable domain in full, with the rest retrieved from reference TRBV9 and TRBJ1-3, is DSGVTQTPKHLITATGQRVTLRCSPRSGDLSVYWYQQSLDQGLQFLIQYYNGEERAKGNILERFSAQQFPDLHSELNLSSLELGDSALYFCASSGQGNTIYFGEGSWLTVV.

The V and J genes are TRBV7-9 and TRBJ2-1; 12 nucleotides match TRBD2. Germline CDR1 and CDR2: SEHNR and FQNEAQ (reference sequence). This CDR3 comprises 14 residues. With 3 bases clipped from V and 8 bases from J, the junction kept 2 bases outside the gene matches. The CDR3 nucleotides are TGTGCCAGCAGCTTCCTAGCGGGAGGGCATGAGCAGTTCTTC. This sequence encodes CASSFLAGGHEQFF.

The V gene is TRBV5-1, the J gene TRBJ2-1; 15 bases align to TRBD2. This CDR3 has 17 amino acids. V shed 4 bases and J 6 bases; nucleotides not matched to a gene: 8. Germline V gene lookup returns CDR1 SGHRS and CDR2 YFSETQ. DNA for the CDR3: TGCGCCAGCAGCCCAGGACTAGCGGGAGGGGGTGGCAATGAGCAGTTCTTC. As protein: CASSPGLAGGGGNEQFF.

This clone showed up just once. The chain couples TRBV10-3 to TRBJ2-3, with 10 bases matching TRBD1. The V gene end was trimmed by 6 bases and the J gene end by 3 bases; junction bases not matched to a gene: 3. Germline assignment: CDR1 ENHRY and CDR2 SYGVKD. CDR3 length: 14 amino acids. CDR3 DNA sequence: TGTGCCATCAGGGGACAGGGGAGAACAGATACGCAGTATTTT. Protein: CAIRGQGRTDTQYF.

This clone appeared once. The CDR3 region has the DNA TGTGCCAGCAGTTCAGGGGATTCTTGGGAGCTGTTTTTT. Protein product: CASSSGDSWELFF. The chain links TRBV28 to TRBJ2-2, with D possibly being TRBD1 (6 bases). The CDR3 has 13 amino acids. V lost 4 bases and J lost 9, with 12 bases in between. The germline gives CDR1 MDHEN, CDR2 SYDVKM.

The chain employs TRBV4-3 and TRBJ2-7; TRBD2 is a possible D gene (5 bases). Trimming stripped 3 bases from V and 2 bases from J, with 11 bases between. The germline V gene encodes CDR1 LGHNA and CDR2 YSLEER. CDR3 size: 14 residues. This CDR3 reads CASSQRTGTYEQYF. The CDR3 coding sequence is TGCGCCAGCAGCCAGCGGACTGGAACCTACGAGCAGTACTTC.

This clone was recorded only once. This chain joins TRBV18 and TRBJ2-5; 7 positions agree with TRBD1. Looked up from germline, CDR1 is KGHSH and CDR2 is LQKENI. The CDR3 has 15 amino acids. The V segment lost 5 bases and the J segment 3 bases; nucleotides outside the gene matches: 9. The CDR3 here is CASSNYMGTEETQYF. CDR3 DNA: TGTGCCAGCTCAAACTACATGGGGACAGAAGAGACCCAGTACTTC.

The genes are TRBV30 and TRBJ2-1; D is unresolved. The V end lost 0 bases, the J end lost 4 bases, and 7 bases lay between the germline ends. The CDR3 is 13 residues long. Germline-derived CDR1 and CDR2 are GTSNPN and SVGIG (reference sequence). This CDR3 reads CAWSVDSYNEQFF. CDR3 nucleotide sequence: TGTGCCTGGAGTGTAGACTCTTACAATGAGCAGTTCTTC.

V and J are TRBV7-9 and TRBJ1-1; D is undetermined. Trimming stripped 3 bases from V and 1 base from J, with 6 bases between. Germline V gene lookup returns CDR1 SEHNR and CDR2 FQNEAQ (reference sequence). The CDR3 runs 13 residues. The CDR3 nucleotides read TGTGCCAGCAGCTTTAGTAAGAACACTGAAGCTTTCTTT. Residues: CASSFSKNTEAFF. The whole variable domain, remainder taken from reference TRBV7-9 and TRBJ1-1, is DTGVSQNPRHKITKRGQNVTFRCDPISEHNRLYWYRQTLGQGPEFLTYFQNEAQLEKSRLLSDRFSAERPKGSFSTLEIQRTEQGDSAMYLCASSFSKNTEAFFGQGTRLTVV.

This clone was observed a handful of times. For the CDR3, the DNA is TGTGCCAGCAGAGGACAGCCGAACACCGGGGAGCTGTTTTTT. Translating it yields CASRGQPNTGELFF. The chain has TRBV7-9 and TRBJ2-2; TRBD1 might be the D (6 bases). This CDR3 comprises 14 residues. Per the germline V gene, CDR1 is SEHNR and CDR2 is FQNEAQ (reference sequence). Trimming removed 6 bases from V and 0 bases from J, with 8 bases in between.

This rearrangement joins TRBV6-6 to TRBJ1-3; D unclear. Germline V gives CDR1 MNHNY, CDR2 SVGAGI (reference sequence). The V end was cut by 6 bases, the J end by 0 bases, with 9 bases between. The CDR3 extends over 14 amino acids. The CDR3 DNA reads TGTGCCAGCAGCCCCCTCAGCTCTGGAAACACCATATATTTT. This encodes CASSPLSSGNTIYF.

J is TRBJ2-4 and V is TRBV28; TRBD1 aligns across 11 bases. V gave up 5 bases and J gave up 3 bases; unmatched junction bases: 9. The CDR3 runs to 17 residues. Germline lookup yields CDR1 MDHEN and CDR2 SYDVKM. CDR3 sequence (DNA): TGTGCCAGCAGTCCGACGGGGACAGGGGGTGACAAAAACATTCAGTACTTC. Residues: CASSPTGTGGDKNIQYF.

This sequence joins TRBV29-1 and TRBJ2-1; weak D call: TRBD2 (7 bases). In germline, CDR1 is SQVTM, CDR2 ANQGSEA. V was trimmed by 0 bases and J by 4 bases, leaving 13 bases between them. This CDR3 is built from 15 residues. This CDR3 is CSVEDGGGRYNEQFF. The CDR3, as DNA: TGCAGCGTTGAAGATGGGGGGGGGCGGTACAATGAGCAGTTCTTC.

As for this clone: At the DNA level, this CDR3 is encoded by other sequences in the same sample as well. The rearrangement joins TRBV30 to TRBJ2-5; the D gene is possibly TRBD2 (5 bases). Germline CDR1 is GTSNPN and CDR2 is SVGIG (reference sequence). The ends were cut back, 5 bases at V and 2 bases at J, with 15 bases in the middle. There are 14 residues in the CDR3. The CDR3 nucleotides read TGTGCCTGGGGACGGGGTCCCCTTCAAGAGACCCAGTACTTC. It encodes CAWGRGPLQETQYF.

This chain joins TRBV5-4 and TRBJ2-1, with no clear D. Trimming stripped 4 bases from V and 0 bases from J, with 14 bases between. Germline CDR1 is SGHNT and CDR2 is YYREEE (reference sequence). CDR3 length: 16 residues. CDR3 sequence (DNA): TGTGCCAGCAGCCAATATATCAGAAGCTCCTACAATGAGCAGTTCTTC. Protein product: CASSQYIRSSYNEQFF. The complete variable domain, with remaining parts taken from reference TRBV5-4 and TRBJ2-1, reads ETGVTQSPTHLIKTRGQQVTLRCSSQSGHNTVSWYQQALGQGPQFIFQYYREEENGRGNFPPRFSGLQFPNYSSELNVNALELDDSALYLCASSQYIRSSYNEQFFGPGTRLTVL.

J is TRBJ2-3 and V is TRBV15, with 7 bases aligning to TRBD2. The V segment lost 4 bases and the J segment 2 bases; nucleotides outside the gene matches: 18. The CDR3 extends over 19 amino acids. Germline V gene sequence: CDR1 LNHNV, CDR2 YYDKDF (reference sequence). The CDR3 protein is CATSTTSILPHKNTDTQYF. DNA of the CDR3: TGTGCCACCAGCACGACTAGCATTCTCCCCCATAAGAACACAGATACGCAGTATTTT.

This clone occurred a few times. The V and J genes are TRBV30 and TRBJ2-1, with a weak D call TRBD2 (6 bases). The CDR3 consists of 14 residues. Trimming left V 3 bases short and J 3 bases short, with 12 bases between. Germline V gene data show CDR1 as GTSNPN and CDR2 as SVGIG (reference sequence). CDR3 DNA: TGTGCCTGGAGGAGGAGCGGGTTCTACAATGAGCAGTTCTTC. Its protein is CAWRRSGFYNEQFF.

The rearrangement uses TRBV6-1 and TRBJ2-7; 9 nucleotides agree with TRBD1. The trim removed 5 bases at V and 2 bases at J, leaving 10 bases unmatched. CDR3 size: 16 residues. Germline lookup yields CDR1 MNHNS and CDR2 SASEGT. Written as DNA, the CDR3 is TGTGCCAGCAGTCAAGACCATTGGGACAGGGCCTACGAGCAGTACTTC. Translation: CASSQDHWDRAYEQYF.

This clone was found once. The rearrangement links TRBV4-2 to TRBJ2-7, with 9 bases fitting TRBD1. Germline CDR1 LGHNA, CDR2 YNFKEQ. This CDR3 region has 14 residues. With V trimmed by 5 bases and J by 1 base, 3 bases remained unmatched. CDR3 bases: TGTGCCAGCAGCGATGACAGGGGGTCCTACGAGCAGTACTTC. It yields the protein CASSDDRGSYEQYF.

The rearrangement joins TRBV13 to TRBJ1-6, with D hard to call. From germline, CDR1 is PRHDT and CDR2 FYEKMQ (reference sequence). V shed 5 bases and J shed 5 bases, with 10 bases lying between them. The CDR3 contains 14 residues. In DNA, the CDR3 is TGTGCCAGCAGCCCGACAAGTGATAATTCACCCCTCCACTTT. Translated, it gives CASSPTSDNSPLHF.

The CDR3 sequence: CASSSRTGANYGYTF. CDR3 in DNA: TGCGCCAGCAGCAGCCGGACAGGGGCTAACTATGGCTACACCTTC. This chain uses TRBV5-1 with TRBJ1-2; 9 nucleotides align to TRBD1. Trimming took 4 bases from V and 0 from J; bases not matched to a gene: 4. Looked up from germline, CDR1 is SGHRS and CDR2 is YFSETQ. CDR3 size: 15 residues. Full variable domain (rest looked up from reference TRBV5-1 and TRBJ1-2): KAGVTQTPRYLIKTRGQQVTLSCSPISGHRSVSWYQQTPGQGLQFLFEYFSETQRNKGNFPGRFSGRQFSNSRSEMNVSTLELGDSALYLCASSSRTGANYGYTFGSGTRLTVV.

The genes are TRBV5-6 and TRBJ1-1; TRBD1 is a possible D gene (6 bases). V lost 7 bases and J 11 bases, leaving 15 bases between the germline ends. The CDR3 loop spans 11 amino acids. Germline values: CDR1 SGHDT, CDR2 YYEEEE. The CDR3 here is CASSLGGRAFF. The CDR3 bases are TGTGCCAGCTCCCTGGGGGGGCGGGCTTTCTTT.

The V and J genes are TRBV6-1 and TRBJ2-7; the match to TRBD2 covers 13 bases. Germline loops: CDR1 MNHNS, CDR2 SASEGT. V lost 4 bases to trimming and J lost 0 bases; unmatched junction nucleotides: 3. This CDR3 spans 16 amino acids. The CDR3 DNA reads TGTGCCAGCAGTGCCCGGACTAGCGGGAGCTCCTACGAGCAGTACTTC. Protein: CASSARTSGSSYEQYF.